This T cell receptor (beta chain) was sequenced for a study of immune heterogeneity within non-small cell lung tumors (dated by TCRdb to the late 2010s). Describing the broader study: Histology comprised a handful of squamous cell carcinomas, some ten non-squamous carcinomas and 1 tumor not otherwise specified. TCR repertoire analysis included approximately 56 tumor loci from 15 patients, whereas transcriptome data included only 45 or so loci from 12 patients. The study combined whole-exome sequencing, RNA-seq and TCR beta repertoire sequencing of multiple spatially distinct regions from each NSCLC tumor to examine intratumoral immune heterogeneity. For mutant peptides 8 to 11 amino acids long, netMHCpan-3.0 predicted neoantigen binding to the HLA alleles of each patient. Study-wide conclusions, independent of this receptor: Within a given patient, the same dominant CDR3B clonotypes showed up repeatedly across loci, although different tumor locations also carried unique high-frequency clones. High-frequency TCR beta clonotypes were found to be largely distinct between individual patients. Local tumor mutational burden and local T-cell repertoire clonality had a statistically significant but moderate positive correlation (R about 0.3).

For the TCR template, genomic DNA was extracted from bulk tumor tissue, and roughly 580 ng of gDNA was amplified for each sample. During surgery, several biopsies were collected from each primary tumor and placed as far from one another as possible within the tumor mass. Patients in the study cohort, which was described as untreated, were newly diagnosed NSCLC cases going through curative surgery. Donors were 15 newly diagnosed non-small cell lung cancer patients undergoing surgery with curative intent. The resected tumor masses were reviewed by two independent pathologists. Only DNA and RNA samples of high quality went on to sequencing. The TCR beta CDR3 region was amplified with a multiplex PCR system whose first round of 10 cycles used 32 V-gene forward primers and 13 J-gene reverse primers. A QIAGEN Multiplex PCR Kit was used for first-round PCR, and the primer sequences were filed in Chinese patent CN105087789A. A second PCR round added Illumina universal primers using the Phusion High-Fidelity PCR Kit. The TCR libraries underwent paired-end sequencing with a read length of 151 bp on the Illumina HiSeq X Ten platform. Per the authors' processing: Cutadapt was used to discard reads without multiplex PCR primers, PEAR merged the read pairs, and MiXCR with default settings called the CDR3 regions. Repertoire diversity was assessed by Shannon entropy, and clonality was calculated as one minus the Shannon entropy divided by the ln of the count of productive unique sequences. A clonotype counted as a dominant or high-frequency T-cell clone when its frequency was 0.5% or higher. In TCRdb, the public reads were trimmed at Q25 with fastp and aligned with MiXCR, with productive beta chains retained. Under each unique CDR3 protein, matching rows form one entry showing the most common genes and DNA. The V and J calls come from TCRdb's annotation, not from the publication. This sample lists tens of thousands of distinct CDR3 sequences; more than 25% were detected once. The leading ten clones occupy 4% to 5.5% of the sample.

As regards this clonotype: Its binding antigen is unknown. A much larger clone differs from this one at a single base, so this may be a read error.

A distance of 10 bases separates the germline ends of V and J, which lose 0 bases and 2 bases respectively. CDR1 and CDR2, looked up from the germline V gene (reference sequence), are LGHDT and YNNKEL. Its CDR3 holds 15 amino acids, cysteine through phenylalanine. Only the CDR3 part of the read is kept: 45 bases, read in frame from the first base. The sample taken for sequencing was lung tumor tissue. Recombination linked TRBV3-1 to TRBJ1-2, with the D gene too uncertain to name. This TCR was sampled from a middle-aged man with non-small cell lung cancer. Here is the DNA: TGTGCCAGCAGCCAAGATCATGGCCTGAACTATGGCTACACCTTC. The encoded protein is CASSQDHGLNYGYTF.